This T cell receptor beta chain was observed in a study of blood T cell repertoires in COVID-19. Study overall: Sites in the United States, Italy and Spain provided acute and convalescent COVID-19 samples. From T cells, B-cell-depleted T cells, or PBMCs came the material, which was cDNA or gDNA.

Germline-derived CDR1 and CDR2 are SGHNT and YENEEA. Trimming pared 5 bases from V and 6 bases from J, leaving 20 bases between. The CDR3 length is 16 residues. Authors' data handling: From reference gene primer amplification, estimates of nucleated cell counts were derived. Profiling relied on immunoSEQ multiplex PCR, and the TCRdb table lists in-frame clones only, not all of them. V and J calls and clone size follow that table, whereas D and trimming were derived from the DNA. This table has just over 250,000 clones, 88% appearing once. The sequencing sample was made of peripheral blood. V is TRBV11-3 and J is TRBJ2-1; D possibly corresponds to TRBD2 (5 bases). The source is a man aged 55 to 70 who had recovered from COVID-19. The DNA for the CDR3 is TGTGCCAGCAGCCCCAAGGTCGGGGTTAACTTCAATGAGCAGTTCTTC. This codes for CASSPKVGVNFNEQFF. Together with reference TRBV11-3 and TRBJ2-1, the CDR3 gives the full variable domain: EAGVVQSPRYKIIEKKQPVAFWCNPISGHNTLYWYLQNLGQGPELLIRYENEEAVDDSQLPKDRFSAERLKGVDSTLKIQPAELGDSAVYLCASSPKVGVNFNEQFFGPGTRLTVL.